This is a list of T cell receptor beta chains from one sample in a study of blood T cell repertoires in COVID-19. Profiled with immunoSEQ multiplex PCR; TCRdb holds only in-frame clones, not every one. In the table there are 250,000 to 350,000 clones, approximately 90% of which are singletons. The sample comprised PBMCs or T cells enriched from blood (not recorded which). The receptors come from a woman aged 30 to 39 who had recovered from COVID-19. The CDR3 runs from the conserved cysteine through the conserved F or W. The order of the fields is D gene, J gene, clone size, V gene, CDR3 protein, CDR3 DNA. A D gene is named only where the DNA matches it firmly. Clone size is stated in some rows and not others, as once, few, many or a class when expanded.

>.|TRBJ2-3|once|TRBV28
CASSNSGSRTDTQYF
TGTGCCAGCAGTAACTCCGGGAGTCGCACAGATACGCAGTATTTT
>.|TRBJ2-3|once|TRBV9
CASSVDRISTDTQYF
TGTGCCAGCAGCGTAGATCGTATTAGCACAGATACGCAGTATTTT
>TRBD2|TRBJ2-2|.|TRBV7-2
CASTTTSANTGELFF
TGTGCCAGCACAACGACTAGCGCGAACACCGGGGAGCTGTTTTTT
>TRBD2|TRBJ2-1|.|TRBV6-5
CASSYSSGPLNEQFF
TGTGCCAGCAGTTACTCTAGCGGGCCCCTCAATGAGCAGTTCTTC
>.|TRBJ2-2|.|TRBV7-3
CASSLIGGSSGELFF
TGTGCCAGCAGCTTAATCGGAGGGTCTTCCGGGGAGCTGTTTTTT
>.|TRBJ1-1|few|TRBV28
CASSVTKNTEAFF
TGTGCCAGCAGTGTTACAAAGAACACTGAAGCTTTCTTT
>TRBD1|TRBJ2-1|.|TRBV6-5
CASSYSGTGHNEQFF
TGTGCCAGCAGTTACTCAGGGACAGGCCACAATGAGCAGTTCTTC
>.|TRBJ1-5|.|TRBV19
CARTELSDDCNQPQHF
TGTGCCAGGACCGAACTGAGCGATGATTGCAATCAGCCCCAGCATTTT
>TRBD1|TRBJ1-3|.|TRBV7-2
CASSLTGGIFLSGNTIYF
TGTGCCAGCAGCTTAACAGGGGGCATATTTCTCTCTGGAAACACCATATATTTT
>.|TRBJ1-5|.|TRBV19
CASSGQKQPQHF
TGTGCCAGTAGTGGGCAAAAACAGCCCCAGCATTTT
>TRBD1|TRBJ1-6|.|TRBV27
CASTTSRGRSPLHF
TGTGCCAGCACTACCTCGAGGGGGCGTTCACCCCTCCACTTT
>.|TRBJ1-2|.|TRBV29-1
CSGLTHNYGYTF
TGCAGCGGCTTGACACATAACTATGGCTACACCTTC
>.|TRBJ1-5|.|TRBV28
CASRETGSNQPQHF
TGTGCCAGCAGAGAAACAGGGAGCAATCAGCCCCAGCATTTT
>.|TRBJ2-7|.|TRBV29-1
CSVGGSLSYEQYF
TGCAGCGTTGGGGGCAGCCTCTCCTACGAGCAGTACTTC
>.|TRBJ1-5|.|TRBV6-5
CASSYQGFQPQHF
TGTGCCAGCAGTTATCAGGGGTTTCAGCCCCAGCATTTT
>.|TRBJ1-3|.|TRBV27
CASSLNGVSGGNTIYF
TGTGCCAGCAGTTTGAACGGCGTATCGGGTGGAAACACCATATATTTT
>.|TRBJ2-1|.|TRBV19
CASSIEGRVDEQFF
TGTGCCAGTAGTATAGAGGGCAGGGTCGATGAGCAGTTCTTC
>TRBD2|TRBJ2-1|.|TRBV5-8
CASSLAAPGLALDNEQFF
TGTGCCAGCAGCTTGGCGGCCCCGGGACTAGCTTTGGACAATGAGCAGTTCTTC
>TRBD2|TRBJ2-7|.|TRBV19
CASSRTSGSFNYEQYF
TGTGCCAGTAGTAGGACTAGCGGGAGCTTCAACTACGAGCAGTACTTC
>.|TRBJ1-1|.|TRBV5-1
CASSQQGANTEAFF
TGCGCCAGCAGCCAGCAAGGAGCTAACACTGAAGCTTTCTTT
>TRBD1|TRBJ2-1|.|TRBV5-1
CASSLGLAGTAKHDEQFF
TGCGCCAGCAGCTTGGGGTTAGCCGGGACAGCTAAACACGATGAGCAGTTCTTC
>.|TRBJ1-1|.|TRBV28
CASSPDIRFTEAFF
TGTGCCAGCAGCCCCGACATAAGATTCACTGAAGCTTTCTTT
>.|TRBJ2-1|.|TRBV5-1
CASSFMGAREQFF
TGCGCCAGCAGCTTCATGGGGGCAAGGGAGCAGTTCTTC
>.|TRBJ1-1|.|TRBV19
CASSEQSNTEAFF
TGTGCCAGTAGTGAACAATCGAACACTGAAGCTTTCTTT
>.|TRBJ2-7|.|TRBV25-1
CASSAAGSSYEQYF
TGTGCCAGCAGTGCTGCAGGAAGCTCCTACGAGCAGTACTTC
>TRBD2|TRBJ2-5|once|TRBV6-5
CASRVTSGRTETQYF
TGTGCCAGCAGAGTGACTAGCGGGAGAACGGAGACCCAGTACTTC
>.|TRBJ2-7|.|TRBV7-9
CASSPALGQLSEQYF
TGTGCCAGCAGCCCAGCCCTTGGACAGCTCAGCGAGCAGTACTTC
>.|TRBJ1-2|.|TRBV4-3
CASSQDHSPNYGYTF
TGCGCCAGCAGCCAAGATCATAGTCCTAACTATGGCTACACCTTC
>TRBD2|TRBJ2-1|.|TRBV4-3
CASSSESGTSRNEQFF
TGCGCCAGCAGCTCCGAATCCGGGACTAGTCGAAATGAGCAGTTCTTC
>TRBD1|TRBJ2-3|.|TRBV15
CATSLTGQKADTQYF
TGTGCCACCAGCTTGACGGGACAGAAAGCAGATACGCAGTATTTT
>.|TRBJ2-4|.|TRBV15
CATSRELDSPVLAKNIQYF
TGTGCCACCAGCAGAGAGTTAGACAGTCCGGTTCTAGCCAAAAACATTCAGTACTTC
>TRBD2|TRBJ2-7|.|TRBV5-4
CASSSYSGRAKEQYF
TGTGCCAGCAGCTCCTATAGCGGGAGGGCCAAAGAGCAGTACTTC
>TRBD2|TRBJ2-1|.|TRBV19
CASRPRTSSSYNEQFF
TGTGCCAGTAGACCGAGGACTAGCAGCTCCTACAATGAGCAGTTCTTC
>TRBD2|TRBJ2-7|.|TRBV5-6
CASSFTSEKMEYF
TGTGCCAGCAGCTTCACTAGCGAGAAAATGGAGTACTTC
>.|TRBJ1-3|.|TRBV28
CASSQPASSRSGNTIYF
TGTGCCAGCAGTCAACCCGCATCGAGCAGGTCTGGAAACACCATATATTTT
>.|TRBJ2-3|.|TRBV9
CASSADRLSTQYF
TGTGCCAGCAGCGCCGACAGGTTATCTACGCAGTATTTT
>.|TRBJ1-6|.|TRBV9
CASTITSDMNSPLHF
TGTGCCAGCACTATAACATCGGACATGAATTCACCCCTCCACTTT